The rows below give T cell receptor beta chains drawn from one sample of a study of Ad26.COV2.S vaccination and SARS-CoV-2 variants. Measured with immunoSEQ multiplex PCR; TCRdb has only the in-frame clones, and not every one. The table lists hundreds of thousands of clones, around 89% of them singletons, with about 1.5% in the top ten. Material: peripheral blood, obtained in a trial of Ad26.COV2.S vaccine versus placebo. These receptors were taken from a person aged 18-65 years who received the Ad26.COV2.S COVID-19 vaccine or a placebo. The CDR3 runs from the conserved cysteine through the conserved F or W. D genes are given only for firm matches. The size field is filled for only some rows; it gives once, few, many or a size class.

abundance: .; d_gene: .; len: 13; v_gene: TRBV2; j_gene: TRBJ1-1; CDR3aa: CASSGQGNTEAFF; CDR3nt: TGTGCCAGCAGCGGACAAGGGAACACTGAAGCTTTCTTT
abundance: .; d_gene: .; len: 15; v_gene: TRBV7-9; j_gene: TRBJ2-3; CDR3aa: CASSLWGVGTDTQYF; CDR3nt: TGTGCCAGCAGCCTGTGGGGGGTCGGCACAGATACGCAGTATTTT
abundance: .; d_gene: .; len: 16; v_gene: TRBV18; j_gene: TRBJ2-7; CDR3aa: CASSLTGGAVAYEQYF; CDR3nt: TGTGCCAGCTCACTCACAGGGGGGGCGGTTGCCTACGAGCAGTACTTC
abundance: .; d_gene: TRBD1; len: 16; v_gene: TRBV19; j_gene: TRBJ1-1; CDR3aa: CASRAQGMSRNTEAFF; CDR3nt: TGTGCCAGTAGAGCACAGGGGATGTCAAGGAACACTGAAGCTTTCTTT
abundance: .; d_gene: .; len: 15; v_gene: TRBV2; j_gene: TRBJ2-7; CDR3aa: CASSERGLRAYEQYF; CDR3nt: TGTGCCAGCAGTGAACGAGGCTTGAGAGCCTACGAGCAGTACTTC
abundance: .; d_gene: TRBD1; len: 15; v_gene: TRBV7-9; j_gene: TRBJ1-1; CDR3aa: CASSLLAGDREEAFF; CDR3nt: TGTGCCAGCAGCTTATTAGCGGGAGACAGGGAAGAAGCTTTCTTT
abundance: .; d_gene: .; len: 13; v_gene: TRBV2; j_gene: TRBJ2-2; CDR3aa: CASTLNQLGELFF; CDR3nt: TGTGCCAGCACTCTAAATCAGCTAGGGGAGCTGTTTTTT
abundance: .; d_gene: .; len: 12; v_gene: TRBV5-1; j_gene: TRBJ2-7; CDR3aa: CASSPLEGEQYF; CDR3nt: TGCGCCAGCAGCCCCCTCGAGGGAGAGCAGTACTTC
abundance: .; d_gene: .; len: 13; v_gene: TRBV27; j_gene: TRBJ2-7; CDR3aa: CASSYGQPYEQYF; CDR3nt: TGTGCCAGCAGTTACGGACAGCCCTACGAGCAGTACTTC
abundance: .; d_gene: .; len: 15; v_gene: TRBV3-1/TRBV3-2; j_gene: TRBJ1-3; CDR3aa: CASSSGTGTGNTIYF; CDR3nt: TGTGCCAGCAGTTCCGGGACGGGAACTGGAAACACCATATATTTT
abundance: .; d_gene: .; len: 14; v_gene: TRBV7-9; j_gene: TRBJ1-4; CDR3aa: CASSSQGANEKLFF; CDR3nt: TGTGCCAGCAGCTCCCAGGGAGCTAATGAAAAACTGTTTTTT
abundance: .; d_gene: TRBD1; len: 13; v_gene: TRBV5-4; j_gene: TRBJ1-4; CDR3aa: CASSQDRGEKLFF; CDR3nt: TGTGCCAGCAGTCAAGACAGGGGGGAAAAACTGTTTTTT
abundance: .; d_gene: TRBD1; len: 15; v_gene: TRBV7-9; j_gene: TRBJ1-3; CDR3aa: CASSVGQVSGNTIYF; CDR3nt: TGTGCCAGCAGCGTCGGACAGGTCTCTGGAAACACCATATATTTT
abundance: .; d_gene: .; len: 14; v_gene: TRBV4-3; j_gene: TRBJ1-1; CDR3aa: CASSQDFLNTEAFF; CDR3nt: TGCGCCAGCAGCCAAGATTTTCTGAACACTGAAGCTTTCTTT
abundance: .; d_gene: TRBD1; len: 17; v_gene: TRBV7-7; j_gene: TRBJ2-2; CDR3aa: CASSLGSRQGNTGELFF; CDR3nt: TGTGCCAGCAGCTTAGGAAGCCGACAGGGCAACACCGGGGAGCTGTTTTTT
abundance: .; d_gene: TRBD2; len: 16; v_gene: TRBV27; j_gene: TRBJ2-1; CDR3aa: CASSLLGLAGGNEQFF; CDR3nt: TGTGCCAGCAGTTTACTCGGACTAGCGGGAGGCAATGAGCAGTTCTTC
abundance: .; d_gene: .; len: 13; v_gene: TRBV18; j_gene: TRBJ2-3; CDR3aa: CASSRGGGDTQYF; CDR3nt: TGTGCCAGCTCACGGGGAGGGGGAGATACGCAGTATTTT
abundance: .; d_gene: .; len: 15; v_gene: TRBV19; j_gene: TRBJ2-5; CDR3aa: CASSITAGVQETQYF; CDR3nt: TGTGCCAGTAGTATAACGGCAGGGGTGCAAGAGACCCAGTACTTC
abundance: .; d_gene: TRBD2; len: 16; v_gene: TRBV3-1/TRBV3-2; j_gene: TRBJ2-2; CDR3aa: CASSQFSGRPTGELFF; CDR3nt: TGTGCCAGCAGCCAATTTAGCGGGAGGCCCACCGGGGAGCTGTTTTTT
abundance: .; d_gene: .; len: 14; v_gene: TRBV18; j_gene: TRBJ1-1; CDR3aa: CASSPGQMNTEAFF; CDR3nt: TGTGCCAGCTCACCAGGACAGATGAACACTGAAGCTTTCTTT
abundance: .; d_gene: TRBD2; len: 16; v_gene: TRBV7-9; j_gene: TRBJ2-2; CDR3aa: CASSRRLAGDTGELFF; CDR3nt: TGTGCCAGCAGCCGACGACTAGCGGGGGACACCGGGGAGCTGTTTTTT
abundance: .; d_gene: .; len: 15; v_gene: TRBV6-5; j_gene: TRBJ1-3; CDR3aa: CASRGTVDSGNTIYF; CDR3nt: TGTGCCAGCAGAGGGACGGTCGACTCTGGAAACACCATATATTTT
abundance: .; d_gene: .; len: 15; v_gene: TRBV6-5; j_gene: TRBJ2-7; CDR3aa: CASTKGWRGVYEQYF; CDR3nt: TGTGCCAGCACCAAAGGATGGCGAGGTGTCTACGAGCAGTACTTC
abundance: .; d_gene: TRBD1; len: 14; v_gene: TRBV28; j_gene: TRBJ1-5; CDR3aa: CASSLGTGFQPQHF; CDR3nt: TGTGCCAGCAGTCTCGGGACAGGGTTTCAGCCCCAGCATTTT
abundance: .; d_gene: .; len: 15; v_gene: TRBV19; j_gene: TRBJ2-3; CDR3aa: CASSIDQVQRVTQYF; CDR3nt: TGTGCCAGTAGTATAGATCAGGTGCAGCGGGTTACGCAGTATTTT
abundance: .; d_gene: .; len: 15; v_gene: TRBV7-6; j_gene: TRBJ2-3; CDR3aa: CASSSWPGATATQYF; CDR3nt: TGTGCCAGCAGCTCCTGGCCCGGGGCTACTGCTACGCAGTATTTT
abundance: .; d_gene: TRBD1; len: 15; v_gene: TRBV7-2; j_gene: TRBJ1-4; CDR3aa: CASSLTGTGDEKLFF; CDR3nt: TGTGCCAGCAGCTTGACCGGGACAGGGGACGAAAAACTGTTTTTT
abundance: .; d_gene: TRBD2; len: 14; v_gene: TRBV19; j_gene: TRBJ2-7; CDR3aa: CASSSGGGYYEQYF; CDR3nt: TGTGCCAGTAGTTCGGGCGGGGGGTACTACGAGCAGTACTTC
abundance: .; d_gene: TRBD2; len: 16; v_gene: TRBV7-2; j_gene: TRBJ2-7; CDR3aa: CASSSSAGVVSYEQYF; CDR3nt: TGTGCCAGCAGCTCTTCAGCGGGAGTGGTTTCCTACGAGCAGTACTTC
abundance: .; d_gene: .; len: 15; v_gene: TRBV5-4; j_gene: TRBJ2-5; CDR3aa: CASSLVLQGQETQYF; CDR3nt: TGTGCCAGCAGCTTGGTCCTACAGGGACAAGAGACCCAGTACTTC
abundance: .; d_gene: TRBD1; len: 18; v_gene: TRBV18; j_gene: TRBJ1-3; CDR3aa: CASSPQSSVGTGANTIYF; CDR3nt: TGTGCCAGCTCACCGCAATCCAGCGTCGGGACAGGGGCAAACACCATATATTTT
abundance: few; d_gene: .; len: 13; v_gene: TRBV7-4; j_gene: TRBJ2-7; CDR3aa: CASTRQDSYEQYF; CDR3nt: TGTGCCAGCACGCGACAGGACTCCTACGAGCAGTACTTC
abundance: .; d_gene: .; len: 11; v_gene: TRBV7-2; j_gene: TRBJ2-5; CDR3aa: CASSYQETQYF; CDR3nt: TGTGCCAGCAGCTACCAAGAGACCCAGTACTTC
abundance: few; d_gene: TRBD1; len: 15; v_gene: TRBV30; j_gene: TRBJ1-5; CDR3aa: CAWSAGTGVNQPQHF; CDR3nt: TGTGCCTGGAGTGCCGGGACAGGGGTCAATCAGCCCCAGCATTTT
abundance: .; d_gene: .; len: 15; v_gene: TRBV5-1; j_gene: TRBJ2-1; CDR3aa: CASSLQGAQFNEQFF; CDR3nt: TGCGCCAGCAGCCTACAGGGTGCCCAATTCAATGAGCAGTTCTTC
abundance: .; d_gene: .; len: 15; v_gene: TRBV7-2; j_gene: TRBJ1-2; CDR3aa: CASSLIGQLNYGYTF; CDR3nt: TGTGCCAGCAGCCTCATCGGACAGCTTAACTATGGCTACACCTTC
abundance: .; d_gene: .; len: 11; v_gene: TRBV20-1; j_gene: TRBJ1-2; CDR3aa: CSASLDYGYTF; CDR3nt: TGCAGTGCTAGCCTCGACTATGGCTACACCTTC